These 16 T cell receptor beta chains share one sample of origin, sequenced in a study of blood T cell repertoires in COVID-19. Clones were read by immunoSEQ multiplex PCR, and TCRdb kept only the in-frame ones, dropping some. The table records approximately 110,000 clones, about 85% of them present only once. The sequenced sample consisted of peripheral blood. All receptors derive from a man over 45 with acute or convalescent COVID-19.

The genes are TRBV3-1 (or the pseudogene TRBV3-2) and TRBJ2-3, with D possibly TRBD2 on 6 matching bases. Between the trimmed V and J ends, which lost 6 bases and 6 bases, there was a span of 19 bases. CDR1 and CDR2 from the germline V gene are LGHDT and YNNKEL (reference sequence). This CDR3 spans 15 amino acids. The CDR3: CASSPTIAGFDTQYF. CDR3 coding DNA: TGTGCCAGCAGTCCCACCATTGCGGGGTTCGATACGCAGTATTTT.

The chain combines TRBV4-1 with TRBJ1-5, with a weak D call TRBD1 (5 bases). Between the trimmed V and J ends, which lost 3 bases and 5 bases, there was a span of 11 bases. The germline V gene encodes CDR1 MGHRA and CDR2 YSYEKL. The CDR3 runs 14 residues. CDR3 nucleotides: TGCGCCAGCAGCCAGGGCGACAGCTATCAGCCCCAGCATTTT. Protein: CASSQGDSYQPQHF.

The rearrangement joins TRBV11-2 to TRBJ1-3; D ambiguous. The germline CDR1 and CDR2 sequences are SGHAT and FQNNGV. The CDR3 is 17 amino acids. Trimming left V 0 bases short and J 0 bases short, with 12 bases between. CDR3 residues: CASSLDQQDHSGNTIYF. CDR3 bases: TGTGCCAGCAGCTTAGACCAGCAGGATCACTCTGGAAACACCATATATTTT.

The chain recombines TRBV7-3 with TRBJ2-1; the D gene is possibly TRBD1 (6 bases). Germline V gene sequence: CDR1 SGHTA, CDR2 FQGTGA. V was pared by 5 bases and J by 7 bases, with 9 bases between. This CDR3 is built from 12 residues. CDR3 loop: CASSQGLNEQFF. CDR3 DNA: TGTGCCAGCAGCCAGGGGTTGAATGAGCAGTTCTTC.

This chain joins TRBV9 and TRBJ2-7; TRBD1 is a possible D gene (5 bases). This CDR3 is built from 15 residues. CDR1 and CDR2 (germline): SGDLS, YYNGEE. The V end was cut by 4 bases, the J end by 5 bases, with 19 bases between. The CDR3 loop is CASSMTPQHRNEQYF. The CDR3 DNA reads as TGTGCCAGCAGCATGACACCTCAGCACAGGAACGAGCAGTACTTC.

The rearrangement uses TRBV7-6 and TRBJ1-2, with a weak D call TRBD1 (6 bases). Germline loops: CDR1 SGHVS, CDR2 FNYEAQ. The CDR3 loop spans 12 amino acids. V was trimmed by 2 bases and J by 8 bases, leaving 9 bases between them. CDR3 sequence reads: CASSLPGQGYTF. For the CDR3, the DNA is TGTGCCAGCAGCTTACCCGGACAGGGCTACACCTTC.

In DNA, the CDR3 is TGCGCCAGCAGCCAAGCAGGGGGCGCATACACCATATATTTT. Translation gives CASSQAGGAYTIYF. The chain joins TRBV4-1 to TRBJ1-3; 8 nucleotides match TRBD1. CDR1 is MGHRA and CDR2 is YSYEKL in the germline V gene. CDR3 length: 14 residues. V trimming: 1 base; J trimming: 8 bases; junction bases outside the gene matches: 4.

The rearrangement joins TRBV2 to TRBJ1-1; TRBD1 matches at 7 bases. The CDR3 consists of 14 residues. V dropped 6 bases and J dropped 1; count of bases not matched to a gene: 5. Germline loops: CDR1 SNHLY, CDR2 FYNNEI. The CDR3 spells CASSRQGQNTEAFF. In DNA form, the CDR3 reads TGTGCCAGCAGCAGACAGGGCCAGAACACTGAAGCTTTCTTT. Looking up the rest from reference TRBV2 and TRBJ1-1 gives the full variable domain: EPEVTQTPSHQVTQMGQEVILRCVPISNHLYFYWYRQILGQKVEFLVSFYNNEISEKSEIFDDQFSVERPDGSNFTLKIRSTKLEDSAMYFCASSRQGQNTEAFFGQGTRLTVV.

The V gene is TRBV29-1, the J gene TRBJ2-2, with no clear D. Per the germline V gene, CDR1 is SQVTM and CDR2 is ANQGSEA. Trimming pared 0 bases from V and 0 bases from J, leaving 8 bases between. CDR3 length: 15 residues. Here the CDR3 reads CSVEERRSNTGELFF. In nucleotides, the CDR3 is TGCAGCGTTGAAGAGCGCAGGTCGAACACCGGGGAGCTGTTTTTT.

The gene calls are TRBV12-3 or TRBV12-4 and TRBJ2-1; D unresolved. V gave up 3 bases and J gave up 12 bases, with 15 bases separating them. The CDR3 is made up of 13 amino acids. CDR3 coding DNA: TGTGCCAGCAGTTTCGGTCCCTCCTCCGCGCAGTTCTTC. As protein: CASSFGPSSAQFF.

J is TRBJ2-1 and V is TRBV13, with 10 bases that match TRBD1. CDR1 is PRHDT and CDR2 is FYEKMQ in the germline V gene (reference sequence). V lost 8 bases and J lost 5; bases outside the gene matches: 6. The CDR3 sequence is 14 residues long. CDR3 DNA sequence: TGTGCCAGCCGGGACAGGGGTATGGACAATGAGCAGTTCTTC. It yields the protein CASRDRGMDNEQFF.

CDR3 in amino acids: CASSPGQTSTYEQYF. CDR3 sequence (DNA): TGCGCCAGCAGCCCGGGACAGACTTCTACTTACGAGCAGTACTTC. This chain uses TRBV5-1 with TRBJ2-7; TRBD1 matches 7 bases. With V trimmed by 4 bases and J by 4 bases, 11 bases remained unmatched. CDR1 and CDR2 from the germline V gene are SGHRS and YFSETQ. The CDR3 contains 15 residues.

The chain joins TRBV7-6 to TRBJ1-5; D gene unclear. The CDR3 runs to 16 residues. Germline V gives CDR1 SGHVS, CDR2 FNYEAQ. The V end lost 1 base, the J end lost 5 bases, and 15 bases lay between the germline ends. CDR3 region: CASSLESRGQDQPQHF. CDR3 bases: TGTGCCAGCAGCTTAGAATCCCGAGGGCAGGATCAGCCCCAGCATTTT.

The chain carries TRBV6-5 and TRBJ2-7; D remains unclear. This CDR3 is 12 amino acids long. Germline lookup yields CDR1 MNHEY and CDR2 SVGAGI. Between the trimmed V and J ends, which lost 6 bases and 3 bases, there was a span of 9 bases. CDR3 sequence: CASRSYFYEQYF. The CDR3 DNA sequence: TGTGCCAGCAGGTCGTACTTCTACGAGCAGTACTTC.

This chain's CDR3 is CASSSTGTAYNYGYTF. The CDR3 nucleotides read TGTGCCAGCAGTTCCACCGGGACAGCCTATAACTATGGCTACACCTTC. The chain uses TRBV6-2 or TRBV6-3 and TRBJ1-2; TRBD1 agrees at 7 bases. V lost 4 bases and J lost 1; bases outside the gene matches: 9. The CDR3 contains 16 residues. CDR1 is MNHEY and CDR2 is SVGEGT in the germline V gene.

A remark on this clone: Its ends do not fully match the called genes, so a read error is possible. The V and J genes are TRBV5-1 and TRBJ1-6, with 9 nucleotides matching TRBD1. CDR3 size: 18 residues. The germline V gene encodes CDR1 SGHRS and CDR2 YFSETQ. The CDR3 loop is CASRLGQGGYNYNSPLHF. The CDR3 nucleotides read TGCGCCAGCAGGTTGGGACAGGGCGGCTACAACTATAATTCACCCCTCCACTTT.